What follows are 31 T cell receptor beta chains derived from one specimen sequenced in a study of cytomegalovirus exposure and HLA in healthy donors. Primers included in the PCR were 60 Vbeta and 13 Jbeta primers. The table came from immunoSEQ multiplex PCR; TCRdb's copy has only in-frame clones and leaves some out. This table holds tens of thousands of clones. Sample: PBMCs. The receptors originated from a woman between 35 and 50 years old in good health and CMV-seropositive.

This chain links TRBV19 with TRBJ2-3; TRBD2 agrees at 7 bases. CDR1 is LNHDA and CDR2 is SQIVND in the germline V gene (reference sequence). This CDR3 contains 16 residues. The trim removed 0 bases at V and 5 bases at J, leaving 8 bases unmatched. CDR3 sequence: CASSIDLLGGVDTQYF. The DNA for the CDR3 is TGTGCCAGTAGTATAGATCTCTTGGGGGGGGTAGATACGCAGTATTTT.

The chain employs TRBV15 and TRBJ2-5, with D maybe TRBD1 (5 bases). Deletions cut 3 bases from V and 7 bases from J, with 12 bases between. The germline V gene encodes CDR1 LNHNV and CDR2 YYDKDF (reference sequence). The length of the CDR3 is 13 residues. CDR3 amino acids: CATSSGVRGTQYF. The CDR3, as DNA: TGTGCCACCAGCAGTGGAGTAAGGGGGACCCAGTACTTC.

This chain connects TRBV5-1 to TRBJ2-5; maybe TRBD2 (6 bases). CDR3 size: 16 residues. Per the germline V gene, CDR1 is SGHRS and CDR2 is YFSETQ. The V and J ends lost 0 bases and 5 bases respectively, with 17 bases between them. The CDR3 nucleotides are TGCGCCAGCAGCTTGGGTCAGTCGGGAGAGGTGGAGACCCAGTACTTC. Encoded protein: CASSLGQSGEVETQYF.

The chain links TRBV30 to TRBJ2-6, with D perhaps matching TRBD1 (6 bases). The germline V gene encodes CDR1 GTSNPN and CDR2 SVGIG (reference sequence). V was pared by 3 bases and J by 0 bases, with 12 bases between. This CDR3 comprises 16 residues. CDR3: CAWRPGAGSGANVLTF. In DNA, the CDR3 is TGTGCCTGGAGACCAGGGGCAGGCTCTGGGGCCAACGTCCTGACTTTC.

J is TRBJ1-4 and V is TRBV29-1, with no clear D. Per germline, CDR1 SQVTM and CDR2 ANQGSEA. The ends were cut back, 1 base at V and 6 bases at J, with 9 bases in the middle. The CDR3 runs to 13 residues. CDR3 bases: TGCAGCGTTGAAGTTGACGGAGATGAAAAACTGTTTTTT. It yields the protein CSVEVDGDEKLFF.

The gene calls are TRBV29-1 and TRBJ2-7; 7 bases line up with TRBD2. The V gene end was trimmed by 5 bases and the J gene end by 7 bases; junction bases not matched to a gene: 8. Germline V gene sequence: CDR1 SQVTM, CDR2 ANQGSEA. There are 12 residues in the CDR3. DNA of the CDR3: TGCAGCGTTAGGGAAGGGGAGGGGGAGCAGTACTTC. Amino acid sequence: CSVREGEGEQYF.

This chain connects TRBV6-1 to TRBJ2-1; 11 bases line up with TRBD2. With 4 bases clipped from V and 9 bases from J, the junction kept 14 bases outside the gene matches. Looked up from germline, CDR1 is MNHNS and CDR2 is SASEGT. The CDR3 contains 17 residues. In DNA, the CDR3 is TGTGCCAGCAGTGCCACTAGCGGGAGTTCCGGTTTAGGTGAGCAGTTCTTC. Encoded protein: CASSATSGSSGLGEQFF.

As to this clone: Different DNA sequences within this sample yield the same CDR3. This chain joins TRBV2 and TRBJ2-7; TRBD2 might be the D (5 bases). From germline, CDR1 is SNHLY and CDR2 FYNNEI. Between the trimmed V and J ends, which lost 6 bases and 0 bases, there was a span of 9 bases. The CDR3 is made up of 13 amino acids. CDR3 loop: CASSRTFSYEQYF. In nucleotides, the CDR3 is TGTGCCAGCAGCCGGACTTTCTCCTACGAGCAGTACTTC.

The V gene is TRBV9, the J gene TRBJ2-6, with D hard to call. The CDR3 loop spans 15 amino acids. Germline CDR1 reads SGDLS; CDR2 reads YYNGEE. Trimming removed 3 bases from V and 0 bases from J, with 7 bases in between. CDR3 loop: CASSARFSGANVLTF. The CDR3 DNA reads TGTGCCAGCAGCGCCCGTTTCTCTGGGGCCAACGTCCTGACTTTC.

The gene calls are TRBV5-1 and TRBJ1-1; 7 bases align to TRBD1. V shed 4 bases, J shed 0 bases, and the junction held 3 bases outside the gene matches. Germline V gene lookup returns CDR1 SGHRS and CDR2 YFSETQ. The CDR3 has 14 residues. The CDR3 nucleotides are TGCGCCAGCAGCCAGGACAGGCTGAACACTGAAGCTTTCTTT. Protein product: CASSQDRLNTEAFF.

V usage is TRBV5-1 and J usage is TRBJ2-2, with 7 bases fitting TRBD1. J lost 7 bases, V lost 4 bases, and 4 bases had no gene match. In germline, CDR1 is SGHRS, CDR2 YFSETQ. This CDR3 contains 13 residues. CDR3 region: CASSQQGSGELFF. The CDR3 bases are TGCGCCAGCAGCCAACAGGGGAGCGGGGAGCTGTTTTTT.

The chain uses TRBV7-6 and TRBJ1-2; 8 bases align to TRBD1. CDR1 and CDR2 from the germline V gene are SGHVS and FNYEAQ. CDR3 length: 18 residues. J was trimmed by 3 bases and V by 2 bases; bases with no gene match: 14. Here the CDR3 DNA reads TGTGCCAGCAGCTTACTAGGTATATGCACAGGGGGTTACTATGGCTACACCTTC. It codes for CASSLLGICTGGYYGYTF.

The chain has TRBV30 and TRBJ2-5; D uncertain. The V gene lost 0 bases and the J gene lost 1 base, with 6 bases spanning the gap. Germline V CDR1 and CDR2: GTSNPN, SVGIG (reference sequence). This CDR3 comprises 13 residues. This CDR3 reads CAWSVQPQETQYF. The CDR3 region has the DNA TGTGCCTGGAGTGTACAGCCCCAAGAGACCCAGTACTTC.

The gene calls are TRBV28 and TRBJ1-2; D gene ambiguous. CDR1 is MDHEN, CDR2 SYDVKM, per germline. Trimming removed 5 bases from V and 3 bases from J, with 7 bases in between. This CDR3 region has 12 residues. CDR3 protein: CASSLSDYGYTF. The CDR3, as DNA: TGTGCCAGCAGTCTCTCGGACTATGGCTACACCTTC.

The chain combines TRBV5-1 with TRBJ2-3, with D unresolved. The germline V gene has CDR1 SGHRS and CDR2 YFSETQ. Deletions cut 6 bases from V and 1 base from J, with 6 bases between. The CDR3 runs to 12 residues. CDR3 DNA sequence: TGCGCCAGCAAGAGAGGCACAGATACGCAGTATTTT. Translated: CASKRGTDTQYF.

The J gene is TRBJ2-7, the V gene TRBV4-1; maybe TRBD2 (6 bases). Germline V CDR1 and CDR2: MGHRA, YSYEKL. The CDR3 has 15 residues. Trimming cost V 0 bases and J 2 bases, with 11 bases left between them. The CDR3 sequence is CASSQDKLATYEQYF. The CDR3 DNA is TGCGCCAGCAGCCAAGACAAACTAGCTACCTACGAGCAGTACTTC.

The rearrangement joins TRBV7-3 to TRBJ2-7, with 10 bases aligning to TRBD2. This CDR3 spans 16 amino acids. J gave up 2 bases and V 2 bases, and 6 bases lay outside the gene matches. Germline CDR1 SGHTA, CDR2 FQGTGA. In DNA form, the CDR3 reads TGTGCCAGCAGCTTATTCTACCTAGCGGGAGCCTACGAGCAGTACTTC. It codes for CASSLFYLAGAYEQYF.

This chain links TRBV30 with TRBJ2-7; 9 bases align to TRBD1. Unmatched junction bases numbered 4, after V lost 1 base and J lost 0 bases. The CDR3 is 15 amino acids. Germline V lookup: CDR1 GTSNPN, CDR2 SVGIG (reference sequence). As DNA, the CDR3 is TGTGCCTGGAGTGGGGGGACAGGGAGCTCCTACGAGCAGTACTTC. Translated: CAWSGGTGSSYEQYF.

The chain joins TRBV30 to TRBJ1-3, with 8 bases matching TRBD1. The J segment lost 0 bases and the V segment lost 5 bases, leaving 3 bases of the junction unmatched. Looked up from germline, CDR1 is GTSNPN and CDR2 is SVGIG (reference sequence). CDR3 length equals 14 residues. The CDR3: CAWDRGSSGNTIYF. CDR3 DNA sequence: TGTGCCTGGGACAGGGGAAGCTCTGGAAACACCATATATTTT.

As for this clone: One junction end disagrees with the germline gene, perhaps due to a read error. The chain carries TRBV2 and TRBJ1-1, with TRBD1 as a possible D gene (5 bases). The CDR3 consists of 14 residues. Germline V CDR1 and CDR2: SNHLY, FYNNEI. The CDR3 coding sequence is TGTGCCAGCAGTCAACAGGAGATGAACACTGAAGATTTCTTT. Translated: CASSQQEMNTEDFF.

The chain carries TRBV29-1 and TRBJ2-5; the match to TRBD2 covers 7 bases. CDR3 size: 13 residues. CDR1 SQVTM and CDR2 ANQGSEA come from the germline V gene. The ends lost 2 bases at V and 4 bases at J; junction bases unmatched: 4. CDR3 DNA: TGCAGCGTTGAACCGGGGGGAGGAGAGACCCAGTACTTC. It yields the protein CSVEPGGGETQYF.

CDR3 region: CASSMGQGPNQPQHF. CDR3 DNA sequence: TGCGCCAGCAGCATGGGACAGGGCCCCAATCAGCCCCAGCATTTT. The chain has TRBV5-1 and TRBJ1-5; 9 nucleotides line up with TRBD1. The V gene end was trimmed by 4 bases and the J gene end by 3 bases; junction bases not matched to a gene: 5. The CDR3 runs to 15 residues. In germline, CDR1 is SGHRS, CDR2 YFSETQ.

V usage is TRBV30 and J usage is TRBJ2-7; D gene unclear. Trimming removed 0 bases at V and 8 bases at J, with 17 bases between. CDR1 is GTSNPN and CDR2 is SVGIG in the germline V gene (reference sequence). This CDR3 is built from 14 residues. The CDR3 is CAWSVLHVSIQQYF. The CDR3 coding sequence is TGTGCCTGGAGTGTACTTCACGTCTCGATTCAGCAGTACTTC. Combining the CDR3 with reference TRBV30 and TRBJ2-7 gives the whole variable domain SQTIHQWPATLVQPVGSPLSLECTVEGTSNPNLYWYRQAAGRGLQLLFYSVGIGQISSEVPQNLSASRPQDRQFILSSKKLLLSDSGFYLCAWSVLHVSIQQYFGPGTRLTVT.

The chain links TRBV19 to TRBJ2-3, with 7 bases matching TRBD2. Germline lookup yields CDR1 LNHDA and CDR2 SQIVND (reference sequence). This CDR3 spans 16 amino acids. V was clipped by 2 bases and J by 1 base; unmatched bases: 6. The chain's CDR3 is CASSIPHAGGTDTQYF. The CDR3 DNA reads TGTGCCAGTAGTATACCCCACGCGGGGGGCACAGATACGCAGTATTTT.

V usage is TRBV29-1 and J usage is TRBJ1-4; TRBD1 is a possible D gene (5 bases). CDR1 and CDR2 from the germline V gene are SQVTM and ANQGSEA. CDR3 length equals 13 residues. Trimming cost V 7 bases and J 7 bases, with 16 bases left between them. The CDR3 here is CSARDSIAEKLFF. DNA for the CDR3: TGCAGCGCTAGGGACTCAATAGCTGAAAAACTGTTTTTT. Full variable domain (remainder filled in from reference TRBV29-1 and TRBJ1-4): SAVISQKPSRDICQRGTSLTIQCQVDSQVTMMFWYRQQPGQSLTLIATANQGSEATYESGFVIDKFPISRPNLTFSTLTVSNMSPEDSSIYLCSARDSIAEKLFFGSGTQLSVL.

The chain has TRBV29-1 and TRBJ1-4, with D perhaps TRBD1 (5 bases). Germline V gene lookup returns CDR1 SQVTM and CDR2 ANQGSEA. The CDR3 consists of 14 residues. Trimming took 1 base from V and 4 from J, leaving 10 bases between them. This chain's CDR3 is CSVEGWGDNEKLFF. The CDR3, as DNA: TGCAGCGTTGAAGGATGGGGCGATAATGAAAAACTGTTTTTT.

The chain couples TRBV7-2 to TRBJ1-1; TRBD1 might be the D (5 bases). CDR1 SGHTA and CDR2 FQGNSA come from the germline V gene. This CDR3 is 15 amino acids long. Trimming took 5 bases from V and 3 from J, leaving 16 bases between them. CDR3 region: CASSHSQGRDTEAFF. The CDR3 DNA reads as TGTGCCAGCAGCCACTCTCAGGGTAGGGACACTGAAGCTTTCTTT. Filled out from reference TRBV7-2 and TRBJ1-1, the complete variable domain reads GAGVSQSPSNKVTEKGKDVELRCDPISGHTALYWYRQSLGQGLEFLIYFQGNSAPDKSGLPSDRFSAERTGGSVSTLTIQRTQQEDSAVYLCASSHSQGRDTEAFFGQGTRLTVV.

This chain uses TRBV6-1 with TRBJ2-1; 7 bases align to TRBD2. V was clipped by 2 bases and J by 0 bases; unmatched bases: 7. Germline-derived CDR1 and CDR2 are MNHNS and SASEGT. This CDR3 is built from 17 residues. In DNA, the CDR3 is TGTGCCAGCAGTGAATATACGGGGACTACCTCCTACAATGAGCAGTTCTTC. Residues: CASSEYTGTTSYNEQFF.

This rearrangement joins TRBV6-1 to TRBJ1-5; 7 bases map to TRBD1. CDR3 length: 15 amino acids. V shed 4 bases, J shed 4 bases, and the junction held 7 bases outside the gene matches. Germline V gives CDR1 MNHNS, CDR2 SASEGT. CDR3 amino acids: CASSVERGQNQPQHF. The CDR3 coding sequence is TGTGCCAGCAGTGTGGAGAGGGGACAGAATCAGCCCCAGCATTTT.

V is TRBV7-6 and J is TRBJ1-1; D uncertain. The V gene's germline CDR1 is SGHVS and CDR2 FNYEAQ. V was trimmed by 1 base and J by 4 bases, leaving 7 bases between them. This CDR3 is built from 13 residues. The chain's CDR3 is CASSLETGTEAFF. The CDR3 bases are TGTGCCAGCAGCTTAGAAACCGGCACTGAAGCTTTCTTT.

The CDR3 sequence is CASRTPGQGKTGELFF. CDR3 DNA: TGTGCCAGCAGAACACCGGGACAGGGGAAGACCGGGGAGCTGTTTTTT. The chain recombines TRBV7-9 with TRBJ2-2; 10 nucleotides agree with TRBD1. Per germline, CDR1 SEHNR and CDR2 FQNEAQ (reference sequence). CDR3 length equals 16 residues. The V segment lost 6 bases and the J segment 5 bases; nucleotides outside the gene matches: 9.